What follows are 24 T cell receptor beta chains derived from one specimen sequenced in a study of OX40 agonist ivuxolimab in advanced cancers. Generated by immunoSEQ multiplex PCR, the TCRdb table keeps only in-frame clones and is missing some. The sample consists of approximately 61,000 clones, roughly 90% of them appearing once. The sequencing used CD4+ or CD8+ T cells sorted from blood, collected in a trial of the OX40 agonist ivuxolimab. Receptor source: an adult with an advanced solid tumor such as melanoma, head and neck, liver or kidney cancer.

This rearrangement joins TRBV28 to TRBJ1-1, with a tentative D call TRBD1 (5 bases). Looked up from germline, CDR1 is MDHEN and CDR2 is SYDVKM. With 4 bases removed from V and 1 base from J, the gap between germline ends came to 13 bases. The CDR3 covers 15 residues. In DNA form, the CDR3 reads TGTGCCAGCAGTTACCCCCGGACAACGAACACTGAAGCTTTCTTT. Encoded protein: CASSYPRTTNTEAFF.

This chain connects TRBV1 to TRBJ1-1. TRBV1 is flagged as a pseudogene. The CDR3 runs to 8 residues. CDR3 protein: CTGCEAFF. The CDR3 DNA reads as TGCACCGGATGTGAAGCTTTCTTT.

The chain couples TRBV5-1 to TRBJ1-1, with a tentative D call TRBD1 (5 bases). The length of the CDR3 is 13 residues. Germline values: CDR1 SGHRS, CDR2 YFSETQ. Trimming took 4 bases from V and 6 from J, leaving 13 bases between them. CDR3 in amino acids: CASSPNGGAEAFF. The CDR3 region has the DNA TGCGCCAGCAGCCCCAATGGGGGGGCTGAAGCTTTCTTT.

V gene TRBV5-6 combines with J gene TRBJ2-7; 9 bases line up with TRBD1. Losses at the gene ends were 5 bases for V and 11 bases for J; bases not matched to a gene: 11. CDR3 size: 13 residues. The germline V gene has CDR1 SGHDT and CDR2 YYEEEE. CDR3 region: CASSFGTGRGKYF. As DNA, the CDR3 is TGTGCCAGCAGTTTCGGGACAGGGAGAGGAAAGTACTTC.

This clone was detected once. The V gene is TRBV30, the J gene TRBJ1-2; D perhaps matches TRBD1 (6 bases). V lost 4 bases, J lost 4 bases, and 22 bases lay in between. Germline-derived CDR1 and CDR2 are GTSNPN and SVGIG (reference sequence). The CDR3 contains 16 residues. CDR3 sequence: CAWTGGGRVYTYGYTF. CDR3 coding DNA: TGTGCCTGGACCGGCGGGGGGCGCGTATATACCTATGGCTACACCTTC.

CDR3 sequence reads: CASSLATFYGYTF. The CDR3 bases are TGTGCCAGCAGCTTAGCGACTTTCTATGGCTACACCTTC. This chain uses TRBV7-9 with TRBJ1-2; D ambiguous. Germline CDR1 is SEHNR and CDR2 is FQNEAQ (reference sequence). Trimming removed 0 bases from V and 4 bases from J, with 6 bases in between. The CDR3 sequence is 13 residues long.

For this clone: The same CDR3 also results from other DNA sequences found in this sample. This chain connects TRBV7-9 to TRBJ1-5, with D unclear. The germline CDR1 and CDR2 sequences are SEHNR and FQNEAQ (reference sequence). Between the trimmed V and J ends, which lost 5 bases and 4 bases, there was a span of 12 bases. The CDR3 is 14 residues long. For the CDR3, the DNA is TGTGCCAGCAGCCCAACAGAACCAAATCAGCCCCAGCATTTT. This translates into CASSPTEPNQPQHF.

This chain joins TRBV6-5 and TRBJ2-7; 8 bases align to TRBD1. The CDR3 is made up of 14 amino acids. Germline-derived CDR1 and CDR2 are MNHEY and SVGAGI. With V trimmed by 6 bases and J by 6 bases, 10 bases remained unmatched. The CDR3 DNA is TGTGCCAGCAGCCCTGGACAGGGAAATCCCGAGCAGTACTTC. Amino acid sequence: CASSPGQGNPEQYF.

J is TRBJ1-1 and V is TRBV5-8; D not resolved. V was clipped by 4 bases and J by 0 bases, with 13 bases between them. The germline CDR1 and CDR2 sequences are SGHTS and YDEGEE. The CDR3 extends over 15 amino acids. The CDR3 loop is CASSPLQNLNTEAFF. The CDR3 coding sequence is TGTGCCAGCAGCCCACTACAGAATTTGAACACTGAAGCTTTCTTT.

Within the sample, this clone is medium-sized (0.01 to 0.1%). This chain connects TRBV4-2 to TRBJ1-4; D might be TRBD1 (6 bases). Trimming removed 1 base from V and 7 bases from J, with 13 bases in between. This CDR3 is 15 amino acids long. The germline gives CDR1 LGHNA, CDR2 YNFKEQ. CDR3 sequence: CASSQVAGESEKLFF. Written as DNA, the CDR3 is TGTGCCAGCAGCCAAGTGGCAGGGGAAAGTGAAAAACTGTTTTTT.

The chain employs TRBV10-2 and TRBJ2-2, with D perhaps being TRBD1 or TRBD2 (5 bases each). The CDR3 extends over 15 amino acids. V was cut by 7 bases and J by 5 bases, with 17 bases left in between. CDR1 is WSHSY, CDR2 SAAADI, per germline. The CDR3 DNA reads as TGCGCCAGCAAGGGGAGACAGACTATGACCGGGGAGCTGTTTTTT. Translation: CASKGRQTMTGELFF.

V is TRBV15 and J is TRBJ2-7; D may be TRBD1 or TRBD2 (5 bases each). The V gene's germline CDR1 is LNHNV and CDR2 YYDKDF (reference sequence). This CDR3 spans 15 amino acids. The germline V and J ends were trimmed by 1 base and 1 base, with 11 bases remaining between them. The CDR3, as DNA: TGTGCCACCAGCAGAGTTCCGGGACCGTCCTACGAGCAGTACTTC. As protein: CATSRVPGPSYEQYF.

The chain combines TRBV29-1 with TRBJ2-2; D might be TRBD2 (5 bases). Looked up from germline, CDR1 is SQVTM and CDR2 is ANQGSEA. Trimming stripped 7 bases from V and 5 bases from J, with 11 bases between. The CDR3 is 12 amino acids. Here the CDR3 reads CSALTGTGELFF. CDR3 bases: TGCAGCGCGCTCACGGGAACCGGGGAGCTGTTTTTT.

The chain uses TRBV7-2 and TRBJ2-7, with 9 nucleotides matching TRBD1. The length of the CDR3 is 17 residues. The trim removed 1 base at V and 6 bases at J, leaving 13 bases unmatched. Germline loops: CDR1 SGHTA, CDR2 FQGNSA. The CDR3 sequence: CASSLDHGTGIIGEQYF. The CDR3 DNA sequence: TGTGCCAGCAGCTTAGACCACGGGACAGGGATCATCGGCGAGCAGTACTTC.

The rearrangement uses TRBV30 and TRBJ2-7; the D gene is possibly TRBD1 (6 bases). There are 13 residues in the CDR3. The germline V gene encodes CDR1 GTSNPN and CDR2 SVGIG (reference sequence). Trimming took off 0 bases at V and 3 bases at J, with 9 bases between the two ends. The DNA of the CDR3 is TGTGCCTGGAGTGTGGGGGCAGGCTACGAGCAGTACTTC. Translation: CAWSVGAGYEQYF.

CDR3 bases: TGTGCCAGCAGCTTGGCAGGGGCCCCATACAATGAGCAGTTCTTC. It codes for CASSLAGAPYNEQFF. The V gene is TRBV5-6, the J gene TRBJ2-1; possibly TRBD1 for D (6 bases). The CDR3 totals 15 residues. The V end lost 0 bases, the J end lost 4 bases, and 11 bases lay between the germline ends. Per germline, CDR1 SGHDT and CDR2 YYEEEE.

The chain joins TRBV19 to TRBJ1-6; TRBD1 matches at 7 bases. Germline CDR1 and CDR2: LNHDA and SQIVND (reference sequence). With 5 bases clipped from V and 0 bases from J, the junction kept 13 bases outside the gene matches. The CDR3 runs 19 residues. CDR3 coding DNA: TGTGCCAGTAGTGGAGGACCGGGACAGCCGAGCTCCTATAATTCACCCCTCCACTTT. It specifies CASSGGPGQPSSYNSPLHF.

CDR3 loop: CASSANFSPLHF. CDR3 in DNA: TGTGCCAGCAGCGCAAATTTTTCACCCCTCCACTTT. The J gene is TRBJ1-6, the V gene TRBV11-2, with D uncertain. The CDR3 covers 12 residues. Germline-derived CDR1 and CDR2 are SGHAT and FQNNGV. The V end lost 5 bases, the J end lost 9 bases, and 8 bases lay between the germline ends.

The genes are TRBV5-1 and TRBJ2-3; tentatively, D is TRBD2 (5 bases). Deletions cut 0 bases from V and 1 base from J, with 6 bases between. Germline lookup yields CDR1 SGHRS and CDR2 YFSETQ. This CDR3 has 14 amino acids. The CDR3 sequence: CASSLVSGTDTQYF. The CDR3 DNA follows: TGCGCCAGCAGCTTGGTTAGCGGCACAGATACGCAGTATTTT.

The chain carries TRBV7-6 and TRBJ2-7; 9 bases align to TRBD1. V lost 0 bases, J lost 4 bases, and 4 bases stayed unmatched. Germline-derived CDR1 and CDR2 are SGHVS and FNYEAQ. The CDR3 sequence is 15 residues long. The CDR3 DNA follows: TGTGCCAGCAGCTTAGCACAGGGGGCTTCTTACGAGCAGTACTTC. Its translation: CASSLAQGASYEQYF. Looking up the rest from reference TRBV7-6 and TRBJ2-7 gives the full variable domain: GAGVSQSPRYKVTKRGQDVALRCDPISGHVSLYWYRQALGQGPEFLTYFNYEAQQDKSGLPNDRFSAERPEGSISTLTIQRTEQRDSAMYRCASSLAQGASYEQYFGPGTRLTVT.

The rearrangement links TRBV19 to TRBJ1-4; no clear D. Looked up from germline, CDR1 is LNHDA and CDR2 is SQIVND (reference sequence). Trimming removed 8 bases from V and 6 bases from J, with 7 bases in between. The CDR3 contains 11 residues. The CDR3 loop reads CASVADEKLFF. DNA of the CDR3: TGTGCCAGTGTTGCGGATGAAAAACTGTTTTTT.

DNA of the CDR3: TGTGCCAGCAGTTTGTCAGGGGAATGGGAGACCCAGTACTTC. Translating gives CASSLSGEWETQYF. The V gene is TRBV6-5, the J gene TRBJ2-5; a weak D match, TRBD1 (6 bases). The germline V gene has CDR1 MNHEY and CDR2 SVGAGI. Between the trimmed V and J ends, which lost 4 bases and 5 bases, there was a span of 14 bases. This CDR3 contains 14 residues.

CDR3 sequence (DNA): TGTGCCAGTAGTATAACACAGGGGGGAACTGAAGCTTTCTTT. Protein product: CASSITQGGTEAFF. This rearrangement joins TRBV19 to TRBJ1-1, with TRBD1 identical over 8 bases. The V segment lost 2 bases and the J segment 5 bases; nucleotides outside the gene matches: 4. The CDR3 covers 14 residues. Germline V gene data show CDR1 as LNHDA and CDR2 as SQIVND (reference sequence). The whole variable domain, remainder taken from reference TRBV19 and TRBJ1-1, is DGGITQSPKYLFRKEGQNVTLSCEQNLNHDAMYWYRQDPGQGLRLIYYSQIVNDFQKGDIAEGYSVSREKKESFPLTVTSAQKNPTAFYLCASSITQGGTEAFFGQGTRLTVV.

The rearrangement uses TRBV27 and TRBJ1-1; tentative D call: TRBD1 (5 bases). Germline CDR1 and CDR2: MNHEY and SMNVEV (reference sequence). The CDR3 contains 13 residues. Trimming left V 3 bases short and J 6 bases short, with 11 bases between. The CDR3 here is CASSFGGLAEAFF. CDR3 bases: TGTGCCAGCAGTTTCGGGGGTCTCGCTGAAGCTTTCTTT.